These 6 T cell receptor beta chains originate from one sample sequenced in a study of blood T cell repertoires in COVID-19. Sequencing was performed with immunoSEQ multiplex PCR; in TCRdb, only in-frame clones are kept and a portion is missing. The sample carries 380,000 or so clones, 89% recorded once. Sequenced material: peripheral blood. These receptors were obtained from a man between 35 and 55 years old with acute or convalescent COVID-19.

This chain joins TRBV5-5 and TRBJ1-2; D gene uncertain. Germline V gene sequence: CDR1 SGHKS, CDR2 YYEKEE (reference sequence). The V gene lost 1 base and the J gene lost 4 bases, with 14 bases spanning the gap. CDR3 length: 15 amino acids. The CDR3, as DNA: TGTGCCAGCAGCTTGCAGCTACAGACGTCCTATGGCTACACCTTC. This encodes CASSLQLQTSYGYTF. The entire variable domain, with the rest obtained from reference TRBV5-5 and TRBJ1-2, is as follows: DAGVTQSPTHLIKTRGQQVTLRCSPISGHKSVSWYQQVLGQGPQFIFQYYEKEERGRGNFPDRFSARQFPNYSSELNVNALLLGDSALYLCASSLQLQTSYGYTFGSGTRLTVV.

V gene TRBV28 combines with J gene TRBJ1-2; tentatively, D is TRBD1 (6 bases). CDR3 length: 13 amino acids. V lost 6 bases and J lost 3, with 11 bases in between. Looked up from germline, CDR1 is MDHEN and CDR2 is SYDVKM. CDR3 in amino acids: CASRSGGYYGYTF. The CDR3 DNA reads as TGTGCCAGCAGATCTGGGGGCTACTATGGCTACACCTTC.

V usage is TRBV6-6 and J usage is TRBJ1-5; 9 positions agree with TRBD1. The germline gives CDR1 MNHNY, CDR2 SVGAGI (reference sequence). The junction had 9 bases not matched to a gene; V was cut back by 2 bases and J by 7 bases. The CDR3 totals 16 residues. In DNA form, the CDR3 reads TGTGCCAGCAGTTACCGGACAGGGGTTGGTTCACAGCCCCAGCATTTT. It codes for CASSYRTGVGSQPQHF.

The rearrangement uses TRBV20-1 and TRBJ1-4; D is unresolved. Germline lookup yields CDR1 DFQATT and CDR2 SNEGSKA (reference sequence). The CDR3 has 15 residues. V was pared by 5 bases and J by 8 bases, with 21 bases between. CDR3 residues: CSAGDLGRGKEKLFF. The CDR3 nucleotides read TGCAGTGCTGGTGACCTCGGCCGCGGGAAGGAAAAACTGTTTTTT.

The rearrangement uses TRBV2 and TRBJ2-3; 7 bases fit TRBD1. With V trimmed by 6 bases and J by 1 base, 7 bases remained unmatched. The CDR3 has 15 amino acids. Germline V gene lookup returns CDR1 SNHLY and CDR2 FYNNEI. The CDR3: CASRENRGGTDTQYF. In DNA form, the CDR3 reads TGTGCCAGCAGAGAAAACAGGGGCGGCACAGATACGCAGTATTTT.

This clone appeared once. The chain uses TRBV2 and TRBJ1-5; maybe TRBD1 (5 bases). Looked up from germline, CDR1 is SNHLY and CDR2 is FYNNEI. The CDR3 runs 15 residues. Trimming left V 6 bases short and J 4 bases short, with 16 bases between. The CDR3 spells CASRVRGEGNQPQHF. As DNA, the CDR3 is TGTGCCAGCAGGGTCCGGGGGGAGGGAAATCAGCCCCAGCATTTT. Full variable domain (rest looked up from reference TRBV2 and TRBJ1-5): EPEVTQTPSHQVTQMGQEVILRCVPISNHLYFYWYRQILGQKVEFLVSFYNNEISEKSEIFDDQFSVERPDGSNFTLKIRSTKLEDSAMYFCASRVRGEGNQPQHFGDGTRLSIL.